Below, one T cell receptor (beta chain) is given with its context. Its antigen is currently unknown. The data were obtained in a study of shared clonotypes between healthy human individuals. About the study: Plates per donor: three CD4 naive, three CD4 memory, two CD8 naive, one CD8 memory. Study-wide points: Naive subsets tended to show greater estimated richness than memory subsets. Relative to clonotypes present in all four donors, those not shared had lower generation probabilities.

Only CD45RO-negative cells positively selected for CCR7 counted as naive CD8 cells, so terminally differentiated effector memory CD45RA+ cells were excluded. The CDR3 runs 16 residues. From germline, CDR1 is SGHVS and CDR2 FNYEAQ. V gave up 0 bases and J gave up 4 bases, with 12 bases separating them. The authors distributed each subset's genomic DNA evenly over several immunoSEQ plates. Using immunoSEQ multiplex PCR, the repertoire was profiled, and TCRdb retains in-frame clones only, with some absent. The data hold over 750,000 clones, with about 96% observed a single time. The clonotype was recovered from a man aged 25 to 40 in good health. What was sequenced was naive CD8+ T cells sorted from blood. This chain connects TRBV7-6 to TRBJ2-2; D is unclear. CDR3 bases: TGTGCCAGCAGCTTAGCCAGCCTCTTTGCCACCGGGGAGCTGTTTTTT. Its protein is CASSLASLFATGELFF.